These 3 T cell receptor beta chains were all obtained from the same sample, sequenced in a study of shared clonotypes between healthy human individuals. Generated by immunoSEQ multiplex PCR, the TCRdb table keeps only in-frame clones and is missing some. The sample shows millions of clones, 85% to 95% of them seen only once. Sequencing input: naive CD4+ T cells sorted from blood. Subset denoted: CD45RA+ positively selected. The source is a man aged 18 to 35 in good health.

The chain links TRBV5-1 to TRBJ2-5; TRBD2 matches at 10 bases. V trimming: 0 bases; J trimming: 1 base; junction bases outside the gene matches: 3. Germline assignment: CDR1 SGHRS and CDR2 YFSETQ. The CDR3 totals 16 residues. The CDR3 protein is CASSLATSGIQETQYF. The CDR3 nucleotides read TGCGCCAGCAGCTTGGCTACTAGCGGGATCCAAGAGACCCAGTACTTC.

The count of this clone is one. This chain links TRBV2 with TRBJ1-1; D not resolved. Deletions cut 2 bases from V and 4 bases from J, with 2 bases between. Germline V gene lookup returns CDR1 SNHLY and CDR2 FYNNEI. The CDR3 loop spans 11 amino acids. The CDR3 nucleotides are TGTGCCAGCAGTGAAAGCACTGAAGCTTTCTTT. As protein: CASSESTEAFF.

The rearrangement joins TRBV2 to TRBJ2-5; D is ambiguous. Trimming took off 5 bases at V and 0 bases at J, with 13 bases between the two ends. This CDR3 has 15 amino acids. CDR1 and CDR2 from the germline V gene are SNHLY and FYNNEI. In DNA, the CDR3 is TGTGCCAGCAGTCTGGACGTGACGTACCAAGAGACCCAGTACTTC. Its translation is CASSLDVTYQETQYF.